This record looks at one T cell receptor beta chain sequence and its context. Within the sample, other DNA sequences also encode this same CDR3. This CDR3 is 15 amino acids long. Germline V gives CDR1 MNHEY, CDR2 SMNVEV (reference sequence). V lost 0 bases, J lost 1 base, and 9 bases lay in between. The sample is drawn from a study of blood T cell repertoires in COVID-19. Study details: The origin of the acute and convalescent COVID-19 samples was the United States, Italy and Spain. In each case, the material was cDNA or gDNA derived from T cells, B-cell-depleted T cells, or PBMCs.

In the study's own analysis: The authors estimated nucleated cell counts from reference gene primer amplification. Data came from immunoSEQ multiplex PCR; TCRdb stores just in-frame clones and leaves some out. The D gene and trimming were derived from the DNA, and the V and J assignments and clone size from that table. The sample records about 380,000 clones, around 91% being singletons. The chain couples TRBV27 to TRBJ1-1; the D gene is possibly TRBD1 (5 bases). Sequences were obtained from peripheral blood. The sequence was collected from a man aged 18 to 30 with active or convalescent COVID-19. The CDR3 DNA reads as TGTGCCAGCAGTTTATCGGCAGGGTGGAACACTGAAGCTTTCTTT. Translating gives CASSLSAGWNTEAFF.